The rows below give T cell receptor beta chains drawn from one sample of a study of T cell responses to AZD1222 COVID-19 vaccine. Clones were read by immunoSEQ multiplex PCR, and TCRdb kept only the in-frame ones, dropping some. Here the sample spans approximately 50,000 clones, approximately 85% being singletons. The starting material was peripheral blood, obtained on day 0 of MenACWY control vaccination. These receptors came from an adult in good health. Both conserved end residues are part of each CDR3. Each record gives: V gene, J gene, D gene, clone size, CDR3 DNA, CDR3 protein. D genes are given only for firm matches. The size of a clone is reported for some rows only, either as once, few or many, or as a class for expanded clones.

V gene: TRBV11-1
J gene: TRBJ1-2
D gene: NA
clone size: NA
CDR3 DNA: TGTGCCAGCAGCCGAAACGGCCGAACTAACTATGGCTACACCTTC
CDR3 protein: CASSRNGRTNYGYTF

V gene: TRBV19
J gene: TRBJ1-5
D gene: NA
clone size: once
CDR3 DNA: TGTGCCAGTAGTATTAAGAGGGGCAATCAGCCCCAGCATTTT
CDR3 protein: CASSIKRGNQPQHF

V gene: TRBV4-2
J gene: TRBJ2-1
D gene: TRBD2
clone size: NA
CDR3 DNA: TGTGCCAGCAGCCAAGATAGCGGGAGAACTTACAATGAGCAGTTCTTC
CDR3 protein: CASSQDSGRTYNEQFF

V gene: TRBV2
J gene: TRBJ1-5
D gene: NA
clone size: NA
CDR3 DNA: TGTGCCAGCAGTGGATTACCGGGACAACACAATCAGCCCCAGCATTTT
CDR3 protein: CASSGLPGQHNQPQHF

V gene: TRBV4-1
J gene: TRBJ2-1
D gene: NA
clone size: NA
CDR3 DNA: TGCGCCAGCAGCCAAACGAGTCTGACTAAGAATGAGCAGTTCTTC
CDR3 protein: CASSQTSLTKNEQFF

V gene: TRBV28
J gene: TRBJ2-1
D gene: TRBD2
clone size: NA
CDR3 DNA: TGTGCCAGCAAAGCGGGGGGTGGGTACAATGAGCAGTTCTTC
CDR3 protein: CASKAGGGYNEQFF

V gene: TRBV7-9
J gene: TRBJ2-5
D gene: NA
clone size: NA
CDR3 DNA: TGTGCCAGCAGCTTAGGGGGCTACCAAGAGACCCAGTACTTC
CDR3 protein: CASSLGGYQETQYF

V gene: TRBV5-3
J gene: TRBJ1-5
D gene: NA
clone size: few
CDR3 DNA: TGTGCCAGAAGCTTGGCCCTGACAGGCCATCAGCCCCAGCATTTT
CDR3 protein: CARSLALTGHQPQHF

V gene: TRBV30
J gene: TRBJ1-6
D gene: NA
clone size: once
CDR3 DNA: TGTGCCTGGAGTGTGGGGGCTACTAATTCACCCCTCCACTTT
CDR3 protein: CAWSVGATNSPLHF

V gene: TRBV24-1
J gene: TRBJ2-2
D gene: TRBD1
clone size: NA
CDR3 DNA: TGTGCCACCAGTGATTTGCTCGGGACAGGATCCGGGGAGCTGTTTTTT
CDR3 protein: CATSDLLGTGSGELFF

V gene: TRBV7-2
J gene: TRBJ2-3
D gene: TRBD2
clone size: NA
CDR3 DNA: TGTGCCAGCGAACCAGGGACTAGAGACACAGATACGCAGTATTTT
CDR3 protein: CASEPGTRDTDTQYF

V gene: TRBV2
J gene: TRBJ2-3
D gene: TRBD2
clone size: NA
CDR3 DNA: TGTGCCAGCAGGGTCCGGCGGGAGGGCACAGATACGCAGTATTTT
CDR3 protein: CASRVRREGTDTQYF

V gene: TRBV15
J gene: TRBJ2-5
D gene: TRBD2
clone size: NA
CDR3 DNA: TGTGCCACCAGCACCCGGACTAGCAAAGGGGAGACCCAGTACTTC
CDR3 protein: CATSTRTSKGETQYF

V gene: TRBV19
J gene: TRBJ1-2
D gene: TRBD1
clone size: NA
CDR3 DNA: TGTGCCAGTAGTAAGGGACAGGCCGGCTACACCTTC
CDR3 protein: CASSKGQAGYTF

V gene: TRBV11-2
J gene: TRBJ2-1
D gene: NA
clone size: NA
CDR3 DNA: TGTGCCAGCAGCTTAGCTGGATTCACTAGGTTTGAGCAGTTCTTC
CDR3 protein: CASSLAGFTRFEQFF

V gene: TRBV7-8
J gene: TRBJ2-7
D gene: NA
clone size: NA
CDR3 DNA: TGTGCCAGCAGCACCCGGGCAGCCCACGAGCAGTACTTC
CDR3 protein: CASSTRAAHEQYF

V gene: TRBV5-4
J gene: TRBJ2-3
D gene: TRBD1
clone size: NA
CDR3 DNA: TGTGCCAGCAGCTTGGCGGGACAGGGGGCTGATACGCAGTATTTT
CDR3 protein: CASSLAGQGADTQYF

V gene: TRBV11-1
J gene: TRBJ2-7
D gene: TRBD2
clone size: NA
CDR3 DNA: TGTGCCAGCAGCTGGACTAGCGGGAGCTACGAGCAGTACTTC
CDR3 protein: CASSWTSGSYEQYF

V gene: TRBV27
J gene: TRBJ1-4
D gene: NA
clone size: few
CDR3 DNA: TGTGCCAGCAGTCTACGACACGTTGCAACTAATGAAAAACTGTTTTTT
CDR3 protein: CASSLRHVATNEKLFF

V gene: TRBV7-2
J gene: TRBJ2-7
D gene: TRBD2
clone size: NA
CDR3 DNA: TGTGCCAGCAGCTTAGGGGGGACTAGCGGTTACGCCTACGAGCAGTACTTC
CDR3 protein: CASSLGGTSGYAYEQYF

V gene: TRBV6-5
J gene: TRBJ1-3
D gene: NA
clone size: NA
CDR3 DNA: TGTGCCAGCAGACCCTCGTATGGTGGAAACACCATATATTTT
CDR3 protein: CASRPSYGGNTIYF

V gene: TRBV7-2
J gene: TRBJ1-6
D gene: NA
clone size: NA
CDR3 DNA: TGTGCCAGCAGCCTTCAGAACAGAGCCAATTCACCCCTCCACTTT
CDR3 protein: CASSLQNRANSPLHF

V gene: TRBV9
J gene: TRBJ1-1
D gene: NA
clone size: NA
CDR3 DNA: TGTGCCAGCAGCGTAGGCCCGGGGGGACGGGGGACTGAAGCTTTCTTT
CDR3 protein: CASSVGPGGRGTEAFF

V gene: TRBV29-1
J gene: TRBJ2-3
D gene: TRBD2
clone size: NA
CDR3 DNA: TGCAGCGTCAGGGGGCTAGCGGGAGGGAAAAATACGCAGTATTTT
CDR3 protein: CSVRGLAGGKNTQYF

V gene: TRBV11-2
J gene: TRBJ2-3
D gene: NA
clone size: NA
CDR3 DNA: TGTGCCAGCAGCTTACGGCGGTCCCCCACAGATACGCAGTATTTT
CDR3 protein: CASSLRRSPTDTQYF

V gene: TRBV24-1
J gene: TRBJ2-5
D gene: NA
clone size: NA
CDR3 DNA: TGTGCCACCAGTGATCGGGGGGGGGACAGGGTAAAGACCCAGTACTTC
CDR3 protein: CATSDRGGDRVKTQYF

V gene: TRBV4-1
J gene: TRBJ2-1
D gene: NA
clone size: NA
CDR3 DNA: TGCGCCAGCAGCCAAGCCCAAGACAGTTACAATGAGCAGTTCTTC
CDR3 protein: CASSQAQDSYNEQFF

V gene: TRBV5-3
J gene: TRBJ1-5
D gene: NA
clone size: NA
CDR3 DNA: TGTGCCAGAAGCTTGGAGGACGGGGGAGACCCTTATAGCAATCAGCCCCAGCATTTT
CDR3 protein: CARSLEDGGDPYSNQPQHF

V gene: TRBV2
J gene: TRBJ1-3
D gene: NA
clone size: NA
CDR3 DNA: TGTGCCAGCGGACGGGACCTCGCTGGAAACACCATATATTTT
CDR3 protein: CASGRDLAGNTIYF

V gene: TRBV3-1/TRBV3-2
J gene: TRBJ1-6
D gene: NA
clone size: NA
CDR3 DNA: TGTGCCAGCAGCCAAGCTACTAATTCACCCCTCCACTTT
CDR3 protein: CASSQATNSPLHF

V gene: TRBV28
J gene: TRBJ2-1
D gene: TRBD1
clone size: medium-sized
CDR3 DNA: TGTGCCAGCAGCCCGGGACAGGGGTCTGTGGATGAGCAGTTCTTC
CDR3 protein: CASSPGQGSVDEQFF

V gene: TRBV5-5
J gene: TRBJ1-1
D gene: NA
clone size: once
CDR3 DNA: TGTGCCAGCAGCTTAAAACAGTATGACACTGAAGCTTTCTTT
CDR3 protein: CASSLKQYDTEAFF

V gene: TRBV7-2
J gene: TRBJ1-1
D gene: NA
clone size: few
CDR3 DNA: TGTGCCAGCAGCGCACAGGCTGGGGTCACTGAAGCTTTCTTT
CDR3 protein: CASSAQAGVTEAFF

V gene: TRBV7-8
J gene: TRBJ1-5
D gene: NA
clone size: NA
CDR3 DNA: TGTGCCAGCAGTGGCCAATTCGACGAGCCCCAGCATTTT
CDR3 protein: CASSGQFDEPQHF

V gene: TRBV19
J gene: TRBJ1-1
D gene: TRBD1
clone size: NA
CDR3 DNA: TGTGCCAGTAGTATCCCGACAGGGACTACTGAAGCTTTCTTT
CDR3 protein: CASSIPTGTTEAFF

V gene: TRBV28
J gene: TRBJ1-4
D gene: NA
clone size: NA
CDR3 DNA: TGTGCCAGCAGCCCGCACGGTGATAATGAAAAACTGTTTTTT
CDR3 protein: CASSPHGDNEKLFF

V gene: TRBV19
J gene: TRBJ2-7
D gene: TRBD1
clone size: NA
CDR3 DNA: TGTGCCAGTAGAGCGGACAGGGAGGACTCCTACGAGCAGTACTTC
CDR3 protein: CASRADREDSYEQYF

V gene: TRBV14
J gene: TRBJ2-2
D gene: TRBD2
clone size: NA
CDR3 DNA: TGTGCCAGCAGCCAAAATTTAGCGGGCGGGGAGCTGTTTTTT
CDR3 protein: CASSQNLAGGELFF

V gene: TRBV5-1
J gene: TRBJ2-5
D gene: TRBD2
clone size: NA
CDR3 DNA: TGCGCCAGCAGAAATGGGGGGACTAGCGGGAGAGAGACCCAGTACTTC
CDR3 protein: CASRNGGTSGRETQYF

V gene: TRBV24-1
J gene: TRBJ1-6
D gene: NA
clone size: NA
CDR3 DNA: TGTGCCACCAGTGAGAGGTGGGATAATTCACCCCTCCACTTT
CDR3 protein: CATSERWDNSPLHF

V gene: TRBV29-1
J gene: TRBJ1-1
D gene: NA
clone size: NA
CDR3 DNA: TGCAGCGTTGAAGACAGGACAGAAGAGACCATGAACACTGAAGCTTTCTTT
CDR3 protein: CSVEDRTEETMNTEAFF

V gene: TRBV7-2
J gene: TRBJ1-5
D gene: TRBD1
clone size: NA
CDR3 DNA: TGTGCCAGCAGCTTATTCGGACAGGGTAGCAATCAGCCCCAGCATTTT
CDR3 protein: CASSLFGQGSNQPQHF

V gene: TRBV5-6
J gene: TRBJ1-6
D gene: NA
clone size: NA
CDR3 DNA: TGTGCCAGCAGCTTGTCGGGGAACTCGTTTAATTCACCCCTCCACTTT
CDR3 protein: CASSLSGNSFNSPLHF

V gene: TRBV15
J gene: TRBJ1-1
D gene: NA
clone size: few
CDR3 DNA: TGTGCCACCAGCACCGGAGGGGTTTTCACTGAAGCTTTCTTT
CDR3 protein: CATSTGGVFTEAFF

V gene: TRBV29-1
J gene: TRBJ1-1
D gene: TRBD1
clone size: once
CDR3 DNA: TGCAGCGTGGGCCTTACTACAGGGGCCACTGAAGCTTTCTTT
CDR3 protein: CSVGLTTGATEAFF

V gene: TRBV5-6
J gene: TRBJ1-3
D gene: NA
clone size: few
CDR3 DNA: TGTGCCAGCAGCTTGGGGAGCGGCGTCGCGCGAAACACCATATATTTT
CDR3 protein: CASSLGSGVARNTIYF

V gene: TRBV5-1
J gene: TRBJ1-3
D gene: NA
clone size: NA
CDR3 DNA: TGCGCCAGCAGCTTGGCAGGGGTCGGAAACACCATATATTTT
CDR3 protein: CASSLAGVGNTIYF

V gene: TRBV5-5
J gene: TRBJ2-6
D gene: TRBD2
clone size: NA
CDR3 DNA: TGTGCCAGCAGCATCTTTAGCGGGAGAACAGGGGCCAACGTCCTGACTTTC
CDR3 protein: CASSIFSGRTGANVLTF

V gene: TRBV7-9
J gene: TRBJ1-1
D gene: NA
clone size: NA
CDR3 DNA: TGTGCCAGCAGCTCGAGAGCCTCGACCCTAACGACACAAGCTTTCTTT
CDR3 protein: CASSSRASTLTTQAFF

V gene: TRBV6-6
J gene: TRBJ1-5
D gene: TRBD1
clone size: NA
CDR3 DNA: TGTGCCAGCAGACGATCCGGGACAGGGCGGAATCAGCCCCAGCATTTT
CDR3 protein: CASRRSGTGRNQPQHF

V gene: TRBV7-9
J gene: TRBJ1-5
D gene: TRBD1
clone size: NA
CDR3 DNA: TGTGCCAGCAGCCAACAGGGGGGTGGACAGCCCCAGCATTTT
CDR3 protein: CASSQQGGGQPQHF

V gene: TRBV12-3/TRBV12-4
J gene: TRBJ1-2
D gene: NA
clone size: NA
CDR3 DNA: TGTGCCAGCAGTTCACTCGTAGACTACACCTTC
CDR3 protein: CASSSLVDYTF

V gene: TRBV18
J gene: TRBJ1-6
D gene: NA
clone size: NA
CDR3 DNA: TGTGCCAGCTCACCAGTTCCAGGGGTTAGTACACCCCTCCACTTT
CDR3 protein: CASSPVPGVSTPLHF

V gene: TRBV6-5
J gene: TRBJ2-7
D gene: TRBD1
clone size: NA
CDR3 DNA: TGTGCCAGCAGTTACTACAGGACAGGCCCCTACGAGCAGTACTTC
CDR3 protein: CASSYYRTGPYEQYF

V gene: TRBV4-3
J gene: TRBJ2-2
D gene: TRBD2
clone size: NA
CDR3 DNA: TGCGCCAGCAGCCAACGGACTAGCGGGAGTCGCGGTTACACCGGGGAGCTGTTTTTT
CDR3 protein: CASSQRTSGSRGYTGELFF

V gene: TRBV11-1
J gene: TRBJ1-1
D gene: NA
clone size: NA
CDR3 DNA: TGTGCCAGCAGCCCCACTTCATGGGAAGGGACTGAAGCTTTCTTT
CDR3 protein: CASSPTSWEGTEAFF

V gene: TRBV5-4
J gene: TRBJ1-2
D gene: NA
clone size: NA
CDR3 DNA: TGTGCCAGCAGCTTGGAACAGGGCCAATTTAACTATGGCTACACCTTC
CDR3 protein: CASSLEQGQFNYGYTF

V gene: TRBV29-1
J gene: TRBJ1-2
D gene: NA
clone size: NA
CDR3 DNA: TGCAGCGTCGATCGGGTGGTCGGGGCCCTTAACTATGGCTACACCTTC
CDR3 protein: CSVDRVVGALNYGYTF

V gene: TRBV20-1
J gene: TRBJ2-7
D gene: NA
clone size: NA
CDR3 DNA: TGCAGTGCTAGAGCCACCTACGAGCAGTACTTC
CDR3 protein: CSARATYEQYF

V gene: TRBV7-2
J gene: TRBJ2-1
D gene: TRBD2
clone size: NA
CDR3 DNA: TGTGCCAGCAGCTTGAGCCTAGCGGGGGGTCTGGAGCAGTTCTTC
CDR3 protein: CASSLSLAGGLEQFF